The source of this TCR beta chain is a study of cytomegalovirus exposure and HLA in healthy donors. A note on this clone: The antigen remains undetermined.

Notes on the study in general: With further analysis later on, most CMV-associated TCR beta chains appeared HLA-restricted. DRB1 had the most TCR associations and HLA-C the fewest, a later analysis found, with rates varying by HLA locus.

Researchers ran the PCR with 60 Vbeta and 13 Jbeta primers. Using immunoSEQ multiplex PCR, the repertoire was profiled, and TCRdb retains in-frame clones only, with some absent. The sample shows around 40,000 clones, roughly 69% of them seen only once. V lost 0 bases and J 4 bases, leaving 12 bases between the germline ends. The CDR3 runs 15 residues. Germline lookup yields CDR1 MNHEY and CDR2 SMNVEV (reference sequence). Specimen: PBMCs. The source is a man younger than 40 in good health and CMV-seronegative. The J gene is TRBJ1-1, the V gene TRBV27, with a possible D match to TRBD1 (5 bases). This chain's CDR3 is CASSLSSPQGTEAFF. CDR3 DNA: TGTGCCAGCAGTTTATCGTCCCCGCAGGGCACTGAAGCTTTCTTT.